This TCR beta chain was recovered during a study of spatial heterogeneity in lung cancer. Time point in this sample: sample taken at primary tumor resection. Whole RNA was taken from tumor, nontumor lung or frozen PBMC; it was then sequenced unsorted. This clonotype was detected a few times. The V gene lost 4 bases and the J gene lost 7 bases, with 10 bases spanning the gap. The CDR3 totals 12 residues. Germline V CDR1 and CDR2: SEHNR, FQNEAQ (reference sequence). Unique molecular identifiers tagged every individual TCR cDNA molecule. TCRdb called the 5' RACE reads again in MiXCR, with one record for every CDR3 protein. The table has fewer than 12,000 distinct CDR3 sequences, around 9.4% seen once.

The sequencing here drew on PBMCs, taken at surgery. This TCR came from a male donor with early-stage non-small cell lung cancer. The chain joins TRBV7-9 to TRBJ1-1; D is undetermined. The chain's CDR3 is CASSYSGLEAFF. Written as DNA, the CDR3 is TGTGCCAGCAGCTACTCAGGACTTGAAGCTTTCTTT.